A single sample gave rise to the 20 T cell receptor beta chains below, sequenced in a study of Ad26.COV2.S vaccination and SARS-CoV-2 variants. Sample treatment: 19 received Ad26.COV2.S at low or high dose, single or two shots; roughly five received placebo; per-sample allocation not given. Following the first vaccine or placebo injection, samples were taken on day 63. Data came from immunoSEQ multiplex PCR; TCRdb stores just in-frame clones and leaves some out. The data show a few hundred thousand clones, around 90% seen once. Sample: peripheral blood, taken in a trial of Ad26.COV2.S vaccine versus placebo. These receptors were collected from a person between 18 and 65 years old who received the Ad26.COV2.S COVID-19 vaccine or a placebo.

On this clone: A junction boundary mismatches the germline segment, possibly from a read error. In the same sample, other DNA sequences code for this CDR3. The genes are TRBV7-9 and TRBJ1-5; 8 nucleotides agree with TRBD1. This CDR3 comprises 17 residues. Germline loops: CDR1 SEHNR, CDR2 FQNEAQ (reference sequence). The CDR3 here is CASSLIKGQGAEQPQHF. The CDR3 DNA follows: TGCGCCAGCAGCTTAATCAAGGGGCAGGGGGCCGAACAGCCCCAGCATTTT.

This chain joins TRBV29-1 and TRBJ2-1; D unresolved. V was pared by 7 bases and J by 4 bases, with 14 bases between. The germline gives CDR1 SQVTM, CDR2 ANQGSEA. This CDR3 contains 13 residues. Written as DNA, the CDR3 is TGCAGCGACTTGGGCGGAGCGTACAATGAGCAGTTCTTC. Translating gives CSDLGGAYNEQFF.

This rearrangement joins TRBV5-1 to TRBJ2-1; the D gene is possibly TRBD2 (5 bases). Trimming shortened V by 4 bases and J by 12 bases, and 26 bases separated the two germline ends. CDR3 size: 16 residues. Germline loops: CDR1 SGHRS, CDR2 YFSETQ. DNA of the CDR3: TGCGCCAGCAGCCCACGAGGAGGTAGCTCCCCCTTAGTGCAGTTCTTC. Its protein product is CASSPRGGSSPLVQFF.

The V call is TRBV4-2, the J call TRBJ2-3; 7 nucleotides line up with TRBD2. The CDR3 totals 16 residues. V was clipped by 0 bases and J by 3 bases; unmatched bases: 6. CDR1 is LGHNA, CDR2 YNFKEQ, per germline. The CDR3 region has the DNA TGTGCCAGCAGCCAAGAGTGGGGGGGTAGGACAGATACGCAGTATTTT. Translated, it gives CASSQEWGGRTDTQYF.

The V call is TRBV4-3, the J call TRBJ1-4; D uncertain. The germline V and J ends were trimmed by 6 bases and 8 bases, with 16 bases remaining between them. The CDR3 spans 14 residues. CDR1 LGHNA and CDR2 YSLEER come from the germline V gene. This chain's CDR3 is CASSLRWEMEKLFF. CDR3 DNA sequence: TGCGCCAGCAGTCTTAGGTGGGAGATGGAAAAACTGTTTTTT.

The chain has TRBV30 and TRBJ1-4; TRBD1 matches at 8 bases. The CDR3 consists of 16 residues. V shed 1 base and J 8 bases; nucleotides not matched to a gene: 12. In germline, CDR1 is GTSNPN, CDR2 SVGIG (reference sequence). The CDR3 region is CAWSGRIGQGREKLFF. CDR3 DNA: TGTGCCTGGAGTGGGCGAATTGGACAGGGTAGGGAAAAACTGTTTTTT.

This chain joins TRBV19 and TRBJ2-3; 11 nucleotides agree with TRBD2. The CDR3 runs 16 residues. The germline CDR1 and CDR2 sequences are LNHDA and SQIVND (reference sequence). After removal of 4 bases from V and 2 bases from J, the junction contained 5 bases not matched to a gene. In DNA form, the CDR3 reads TGTGCCAGTAGTACCGATAGCGGGAGGGCCACAGATACGCAGTATTTT. Residues: CASSTDSGRATDTQYF.

The gene calls are TRBV9 and TRBJ2-1, with TRBD2 matching over 9 bases. Trimming at V came to 0 bases and at J to 5 bases, leaving 3 bases not matched to a gene. CDR3 length equals 15 residues. Germline V lookup: CDR1 SGDLS, CDR2 YYNGEE. This CDR3 is CASSVAGLAHNEQFF. The CDR3, as DNA: TGTGCCAGCAGCGTAGCGGGACTAGCTCACAATGAGCAGTTCTTC.

Here the CDR3 DNA reads TGCAGCGACCGGGACAGAGGAAGCTATGGCTACACCTTC. Its protein is CSDRDRGSYGYTF. This chain uses TRBV29-1 with TRBJ1-2; 7 bases map to TRBD1. V lost 7 bases and J lost 4; bases outside the gene matches: 9. The V gene's germline CDR1 is SQVTM and CDR2 ANQGSEA. The length of the CDR3 is 13 residues.

The count of this clone is one. The chain uses TRBV11-2 and TRBJ2-5; 10 positions agree with TRBD2. V dropped 1 base and J dropped 4; count of bases not matched to a gene: 3. Germline CDR1 reads SGHAT; CDR2 reads FQNNGV. The CDR3 spans 15 residues. Written as DNA, the CDR3 is TGTGCCAGCAGCTTAGGGCTAGCGGGAGTAGAGACCCAGTACTTC. Protein product: CASSLGLAGVETQYF.

V usage is TRBV7-9 and J usage is TRBJ1-2, with D unclear. The V end was cut by 4 bases, the J end by 7 bases, with 13 bases between. The germline CDR1 and CDR2 sequences are SEHNR and FQNEAQ (reference sequence). The CDR3 loop spans 13 amino acids. The DNA for the CDR3 is TGTGCCAGCAGCTACCCCTCGGGATCTGGCTACACCTTC. Translating it yields CASSYPSGSGYTF.

V usage is TRBV7-2 and J usage is TRBJ1-5; D uncertain. Trimming pared 5 bases from V and 3 bases from J, leaving 11 bases between. Germline V CDR1 and CDR2: SGHTA, FQGNSA. This CDR3 has 14 residues. CDR3 sequence: CASSPDSFNQPQHF. CDR3 DNA: TGTGCCAGCAGCCCGGACTCCTTCAATCAGCCCCAGCATTTT.

The V and J genes are TRBV4-3 and TRBJ2-4; D possibly corresponds to TRBD2 (7 bases). This CDR3 region has 15 residues. V dropped 0 bases and J dropped 4 bases, with 10 bases sitting between them. From germline, CDR1 is LGHNA and CDR2 YSLEER. The CDR3 DNA is TGCGCCAGCAGCCAAGATAGGGGGGGTAAAAACATTCAGTACTTC. Encoded protein: CASSQDRGGKNIQYF.

This rearrangement joins TRBV6-5 to TRBJ1-2, with a tentative D call TRBD1 (6 bases). There are 14 residues in the CDR3. Between the trimmed V and J ends, which lost 2 bases and 7 bases, there was a span of 14 bases. Per the germline V gene, CDR1 is MNHEY and CDR2 is SVGAGI. CDR3 nucleotide sequence: TGTGCCAGCAGTTACGAGCCCGGGGGCGGTGGCTACACCTTC. This translates into CASSYEPGGGGYTF.

J is TRBJ1-4 and V is TRBV6-5; a weak D match, TRBD1 (5 bases). The length of the CDR3 is 13 residues. The germline gives CDR1 MNHEY, CDR2 SVGAGI. V was cut by 5 bases and J by 5 bases, with 9 bases left in between. The CDR3 reads CASSPGENEKLFF. Written as DNA, the CDR3 is TGTGCCAGCAGTCCGGGGGAAAATGAAAAACTGTTTTTT.

DNA of the CDR3: TGTGCCAGCAGCTTAGACACCGCGTCCTACGAGCAGTACGTC. Translated, it gives CASSLDTASYEQYV. The rearrangement uses TRBV7-9 and TRBJ2-7, with no clear D. Trimming shortened V by 1 base and J by 1 base, and 8 bases separated the two germline ends. Germline V CDR1 and CDR2: SEHNR, FQNEAQ (reference sequence). The CDR3 runs 14 residues.

This sequence joins TRBV11-2 and TRBJ2-1; TRBD2 matches 12 bases. V was clipped by 5 bases and J by 10 bases; unmatched bases: 9. The CDR3 loop spans 15 amino acids. The germline V gene encodes CDR1 SGHAT and CDR2 FQNNGV. CDR3 in DNA: TGTGCCAGCAGCGCGGGACTAGCGGGTATAGAAGAGCAGTTCTTC. This encodes CASSAGLAGIEEQFF. Full variable domain (remainder filled in from reference TRBV11-2 and TRBJ2-1): EAGVAQSPRYKIIEKRQSVAFWCNPISGHATLYWYQQILGQGPKLLIQFQNNGVVDDSQLPKDRFSAERLKGVDSTLKIQPAKLEDSAVYLCASSAGLAGIEEQFFGPGTRLTVL.

This rearrangement joins TRBV6-5 to TRBJ2-3; D is unresolved. The V end lost 6 bases, the J end lost 7 bases, and 14 bases lay between the germline ends. This CDR3 spans 13 amino acids. Germline loops: CDR1 MNHEY, CDR2 SVGAGI. The CDR3 region is CASSRGPFNTQYF. In nucleotides, the CDR3 is TGTGCCAGCAGCAGAGGACCTTTCAATACGCAGTATTTT.

The chain employs TRBV25-1 and TRBJ2-3; 7 nucleotides agree with TRBD2. The germline V gene has CDR1 MGHDK and CDR2 SYGVNS. The CDR3 consists of 17 residues. Unmatched junction bases numbered 9, after V lost 1 base and J lost 2 bases. The CDR3 loop reads CASSEFLASGNTDTQYF. The CDR3 nucleotides are TGTGCCAGCAGTGAATTTCTGGCTAGCGGAAACACAGATACGCAGTATTTT.

This chain connects TRBV4-1 to TRBJ1-1, with 10 bases fitting TRBD1. V lost 4 bases and J lost 5; bases outside the gene matches: 4. Germline V gene sequence: CDR1 MGHRA, CDR2 YSYEKL. The CDR3 is 14 amino acids. CDR3 amino acids: CASSPTGGGTEAFF. The CDR3 DNA follows: TGCGCCAGCAGCCCGACAGGGGGCGGGACTGAAGCTTTCTTT.